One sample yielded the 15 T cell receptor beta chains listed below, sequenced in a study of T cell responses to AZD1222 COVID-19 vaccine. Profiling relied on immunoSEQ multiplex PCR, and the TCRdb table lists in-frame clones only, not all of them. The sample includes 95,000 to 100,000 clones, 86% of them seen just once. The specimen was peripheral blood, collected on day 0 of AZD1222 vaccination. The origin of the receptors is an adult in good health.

The CDR3 DNA reads as TGTGCCAGCAGCGCCCACGGGGGGGCCGAGACCCAGTACTTC. It yields the protein CASSAHGGAETQYF. The chain carries TRBV9 and TRBJ2-5, with 8 nucleotides matching TRBD2. The CDR3 runs 14 residues. Losses at the gene ends were 3 bases for V and 5 bases for J; bases not matched to a gene: 6. Germline loops: CDR1 SGDLS, CDR2 YYNGEE.

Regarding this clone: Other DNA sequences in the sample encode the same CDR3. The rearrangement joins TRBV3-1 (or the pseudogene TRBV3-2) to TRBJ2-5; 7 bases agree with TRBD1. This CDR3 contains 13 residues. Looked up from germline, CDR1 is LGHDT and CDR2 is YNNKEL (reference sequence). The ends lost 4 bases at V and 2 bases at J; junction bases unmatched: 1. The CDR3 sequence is CASSLRGQETQYF. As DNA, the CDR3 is TGTGCCAGCAGCCTCAGGGGGCAAGAGACCCAGTACTTC.

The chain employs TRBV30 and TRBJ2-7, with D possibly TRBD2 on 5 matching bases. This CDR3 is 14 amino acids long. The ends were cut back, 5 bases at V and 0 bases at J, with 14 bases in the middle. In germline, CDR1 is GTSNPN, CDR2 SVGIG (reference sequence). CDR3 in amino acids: CAWEPGLNSYEQYF. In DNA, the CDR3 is TGTGCCTGGGAACCCGGACTGAACTCCTACGAGCAGTACTTC.

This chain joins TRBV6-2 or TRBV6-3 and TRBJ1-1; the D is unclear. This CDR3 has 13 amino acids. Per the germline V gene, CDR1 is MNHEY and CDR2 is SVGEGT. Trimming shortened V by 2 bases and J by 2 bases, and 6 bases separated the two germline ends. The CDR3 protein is CASSYQENTEAFF. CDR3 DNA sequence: TGTGCCAGCAGTTACCAGGAAAACACTGAAGCTTTCTTT.

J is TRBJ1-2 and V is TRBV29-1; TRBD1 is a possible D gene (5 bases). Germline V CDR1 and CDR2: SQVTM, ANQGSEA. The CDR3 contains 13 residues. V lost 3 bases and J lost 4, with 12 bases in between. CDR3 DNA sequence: TGCAGCGTTGAGTGGCAGGGACTCTATGGCTACACCTTC. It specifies CSVEWQGLYGYTF. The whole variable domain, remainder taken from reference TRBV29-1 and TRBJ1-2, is SAVISQKPSRDICQRGTSLTIQCQVDSQVTMMFWYRQQPGQSLTLIATANQGSEATYESGFVIDKFPISRPNLTFSTLTVSNMSPEDSSIYLCSVEWQGLYGYTFGSGTRLTVV.

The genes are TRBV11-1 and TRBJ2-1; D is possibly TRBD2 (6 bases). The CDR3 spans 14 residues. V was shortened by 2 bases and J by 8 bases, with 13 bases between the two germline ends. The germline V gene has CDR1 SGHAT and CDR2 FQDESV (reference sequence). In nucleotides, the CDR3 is TGTGCCAGCAGCTTATTACGGGGGTTCGATGAGCAGTTCTTC. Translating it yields CASSLLRGFDEQFF.

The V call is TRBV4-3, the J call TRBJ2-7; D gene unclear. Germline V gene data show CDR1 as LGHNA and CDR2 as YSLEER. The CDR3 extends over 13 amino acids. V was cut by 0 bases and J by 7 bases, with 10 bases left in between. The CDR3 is CASSQEMGYEQYF. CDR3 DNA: TGCGCCAGCAGCCAAGAAATGGGGTATGAGCAGTACTTC.

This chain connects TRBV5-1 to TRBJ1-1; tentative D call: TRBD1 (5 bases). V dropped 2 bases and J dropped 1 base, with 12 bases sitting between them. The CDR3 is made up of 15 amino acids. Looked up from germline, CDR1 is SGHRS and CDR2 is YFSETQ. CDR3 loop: CASSFGSGTNTEAFF. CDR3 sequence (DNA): TGCGCCAGCAGCTTTGGTTCAGGGACGAACACTGAAGCTTTCTTT.

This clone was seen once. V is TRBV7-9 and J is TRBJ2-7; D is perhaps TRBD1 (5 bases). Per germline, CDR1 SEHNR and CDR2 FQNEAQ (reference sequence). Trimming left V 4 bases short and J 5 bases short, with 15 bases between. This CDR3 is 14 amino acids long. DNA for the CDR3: TGTGCCAGCAGCTCGCAGGGTAGGAGCGACGAGCAGTACTTC. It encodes CASSSQGRSDEQYF.

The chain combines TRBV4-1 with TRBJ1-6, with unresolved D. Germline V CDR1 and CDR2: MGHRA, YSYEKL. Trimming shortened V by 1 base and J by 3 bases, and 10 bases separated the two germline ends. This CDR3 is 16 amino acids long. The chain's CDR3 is CASSQGYTLYNSPLHF. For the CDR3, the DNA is TGCGCCAGCAGCCAAGGGTACACTCTCTATAATTCACCCCTCCACTTT.

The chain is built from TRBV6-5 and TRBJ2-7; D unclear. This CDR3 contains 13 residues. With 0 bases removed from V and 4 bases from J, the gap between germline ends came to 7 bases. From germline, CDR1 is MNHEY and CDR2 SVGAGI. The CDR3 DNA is TGTGCCAGCAGTTACTCGACCGCATACGAGCAGTACTTC. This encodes CASSYSTAYEQYF.

The CDR3 DNA is TGCAGCGTTCTGAGGGCCCTGCTAGCGGGACTCTACAATGAGCAGTTCTTC. Amino acid sequence: CSVLRALLAGLYNEQFF. The chain uses TRBV29-1 and TRBJ2-1; TRBD2 aligns across 9 bases. Germline CDR1 is SQVTM and CDR2 is ANQGSEA. Trimming at V came to 5 bases and at J to 3 bases, leaving 14 bases not matched to a gene. The CDR3 contains 17 residues.

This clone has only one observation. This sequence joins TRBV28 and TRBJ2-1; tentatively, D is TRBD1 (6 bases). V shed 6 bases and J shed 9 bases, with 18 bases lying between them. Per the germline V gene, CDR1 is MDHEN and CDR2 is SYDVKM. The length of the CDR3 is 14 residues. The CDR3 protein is CASRPSIQGIEQFF. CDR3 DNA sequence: TGTGCCAGCAGGCCCTCTATACAGGGCATTGAGCAGTTCTTC.

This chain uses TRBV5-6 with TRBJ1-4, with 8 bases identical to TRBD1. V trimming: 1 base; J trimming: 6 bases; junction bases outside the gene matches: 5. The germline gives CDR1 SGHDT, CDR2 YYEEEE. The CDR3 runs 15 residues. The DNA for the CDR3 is TGTGCCAGCAGCTTGTTTGGACAGGGATATGAAAAACTGTTTTTT. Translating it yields CASSLFGQGYEKLFF.

Here the CDR3 reads CASSQDPGSFGSEAFF. The CDR3 DNA follows: TGCGCCAGCAGCCAAGACCCCGGGTCGTTCGGGTCTGAAGCTTTCTTT. The chain is built from TRBV4-3 and TRBJ1-1; no firm D call. The CDR3 runs 16 residues. The germline V and J ends were trimmed by 0 bases and 6 bases, with 17 bases remaining between them. Germline V lookup: CDR1 LGHNA, CDR2 YSLEER.